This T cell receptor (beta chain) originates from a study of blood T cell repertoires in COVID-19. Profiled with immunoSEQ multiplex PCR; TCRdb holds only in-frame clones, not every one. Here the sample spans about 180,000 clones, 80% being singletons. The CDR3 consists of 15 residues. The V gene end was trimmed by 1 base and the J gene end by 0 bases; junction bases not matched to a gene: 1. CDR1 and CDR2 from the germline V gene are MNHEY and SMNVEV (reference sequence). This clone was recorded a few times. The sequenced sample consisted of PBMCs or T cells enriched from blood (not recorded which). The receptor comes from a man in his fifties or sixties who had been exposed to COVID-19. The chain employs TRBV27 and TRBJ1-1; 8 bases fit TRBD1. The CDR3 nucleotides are TGTGCCAGCAGTTTATTGGACAGGGTGAACACTGAAGCTTTCTTT. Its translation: CASSLLDRVNTEAFF.